This T cell receptor (beta chain) was found in a study of T cell responses to AZD1222 COVID-19 vaccine. This clone came up once. Its antigen is still unknown. This CDR3 contains 16 residues. From germline, CDR1 is MNHEY and CDR2 SMNVEV (reference sequence). V trimming: 5 bases; J trimming: 6 bases; junction bases outside the gene matches: 7. General study results and limits: Two doses of AZD1222 preceded a rise in Spike-specific TCR breadth and depth. Mapped onto spike, vaccine-associated CD4 TCRs spanned it and were dominant at 160-218 and 743-854.

The data were produced by immunoSEQ multiplex PCR, yet TCRdb's version contains in-frame clones alone and is incomplete. The sample lists some 120,000 clones; 80% to 95% were seen once. The sequence was collected from an adult in good health. This sequence joins TRBV27 and TRBJ2-7, with 16 bases matching TRBD2. Material: peripheral blood, obtained on day 0 of AZD1222 vaccination. CDR3 bases: TGTGCCAGCAGTCTGGGGACTAGCGGGAGGGCAGGCGAGCAGTACTTC. This translates into CASSLGTSGRAGEQYF.